Listed here are 20 T cell receptor beta chains from one sample, sequenced in a study of blood T cell repertoires in COVID-19. The repertoire was sequenced with immunoSEQ multiplex PCR; TCRdb's copy has only in-frame clones and lacks some. The sample contains around 120,000 clones, roughly nine tenths of which appear only once. The sequencing input was peripheral blood. The receptors were sampled from a man aged 70-80 years who had recovered from COVID-19.

V and J are TRBV7-8 and TRBJ1-4; 7 bases map to TRBD1. Trimming took 2 bases from V and 7 from J; bases not matched to a gene: 7. Germline V gene lookup returns CDR1 SGHVS and CDR2 FQNEAQ. The CDR3 totals 15 residues. The CDR3 coding sequence is TGTGCCAGCAGCTTAATAAGGGGGCGGGTTGAAAAACTGTTTTTT. Translated: CASSLIRGRVEKLFF.

V is TRBV2 and J is TRBJ1-1; D ambiguous. The V end lost 0 bases, the J end lost 3 bases, and 11 bases lay between the germline ends. CDR1 is SNHLY, CDR2 FYNNEI, per germline. This CDR3 comprises 15 residues. The CDR3 bases are TGTGCCAGCAGTGAAGCGGGAGCGGGCGACACTGAAGCTTTCTTT. This encodes CASSEAGAGDTEAFF.

This clone was counted once. The chain carries TRBV27 and TRBJ2-1; 16 bases agree with TRBD2. The germline V gene has CDR1 MNHEY and CDR2 SMNVEV (reference sequence). Losses at the gene ends were 7 bases for V and 12 bases for J; bases not matched to a gene: 15. The length of the CDR3 is 17 residues. The CDR3 region has the DNA TGTGCCAGCACCCTCACTCTGGCGGGACTAGCGGGAGGGACGCAGTTCTTC. This translates into CASTLTLAGLAGGTQFF.

The chain recombines TRBV14 with TRBJ2-3; a possible D gene is TRBD2 (6 bases). This CDR3 spans 15 amino acids. V gave up 4 bases and J gave up 4 bases, with 15 bases separating them. Germline CDR1 and CDR2: SGHDN and FVKESK. The CDR3 region is CASSPLPGVADTQYF. The CDR3 DNA reads TGTGCCAGCAGCCCCCTACCGGGAGTGGCAGATACGCAGTATTTT. Variable domain in full (rest from reference TRBV14 and TRBJ2-3): EAGVTQFPSHSVIEKGQTVTLRCDPISGHDNLYWYRRVMGKEIKFLLHFVKESKQDESGMPNNRFLAERTGGTYSTLKVQPAELEDSGVYFCASSPLPGVADTQYFGPGTRLTVL.

The rearrangement uses TRBV6-5 and TRBJ1-1; tentative D call: TRBD1 (6 bases). Deletions cut 6 bases from V and 1 base from J, with 9 bases between. This CDR3 has 13 residues. Looked up from germline, CDR1 is MNHEY and CDR2 is SVGAGI. DNA for the CDR3: TGTGCCAGCAGCCGGACAGAGAACACTGAAGCTTTCTTT. The encoded protein is CASSRTENTEAFF.

The V and J genes are TRBV28 and TRBJ2-4; D perhaps matches TRBD2 (7 bases). Deletions cut 11 bases from V and 5 bases from J, with 16 bases between. The CDR3 covers 13 residues. CDR1 is MDHEN and CDR2 is SYDVKM in the germline V gene. This CDR3 reads CAVRGGYENIQYF. For the CDR3, the DNA is TGTGCCGTTAGGGGGGGTTACGAAAACATTCAGTACTTC.

The CDR3 DNA is TGTGCCAGCAGCCCTCGGACAGGCTCTGATAATTCACCCCTCCACTTT. This encodes CASSPRTGSDNSPLHF. The V gene is TRBV21-1, the J gene TRBJ1-6; the D call of TRBD1 is as the table states it, not checked on the DNA. TRBV21-1 is given as a pseudogene. CDR3 length equals 16 residues.

The chain is built from TRBV5-4 and TRBJ2-3, with a tentative D call TRBD2 (6 bases). Germline CDR1 is SGHNT and CDR2 is YYREEE (reference sequence). V lost 3 bases and J 4 bases, leaving 18 bases between the germline ends. The CDR3 runs 16 residues. CDR3 sequence (DNA): TGTGCCAGCAGCTCCCCACTTTCCGGGGAGGCAGATACGCAGTATTTT. This encodes CASSSPLSGEADTQYF.

The sample holds one count of this clone. CDR3 coding DNA: TGTGCCTGGAGTTCTCGTCCCGGGACAGGCTACGAGCAGTACTTC. This sequence encodes CAWSSRPGTGYEQYF. V is TRBV30 and J is TRBJ2-7, with 8 bases matching TRBD1. The germline V gene has CDR1 GTSNPN and CDR2 SVGIG (reference sequence). The CDR3 sequence is 15 residues long. J gave up 3 bases and V 2 bases, and 9 bases lay outside the gene matches.

The rearrangement joins TRBV7-3 to TRBJ2-3, with D perhaps TRBD1 (6 bases). The V end lost 2 bases, the J end lost 6 bases, and 12 bases lay between the germline ends. In germline, CDR1 is SGHTA, CDR2 FQGTGA. CDR3 length: 14 amino acids. DNA for the CDR3: TGTGCCAGCAGCTTATTAGCAGGGGCGGATACGCAGTATTTT. Amino acid sequence: CASSLLAGADTQYF.

This clone was recorded a few times. V usage is TRBV7-9 and J usage is TRBJ1-2, with 7 nucleotides matching TRBD1. CDR1 and CDR2 from the germline V gene are SEHNR and FQNEAQ (reference sequence). J was trimmed by 7 bases and V by 5 bases; bases with no gene match: 19. CDR3 length: 17 residues. The CDR3: CASSPRGTVRYLVGYTF. CDR3 sequence (DNA): TGTGCCAGCAGCCCTAGGGGGACAGTCCGTTATTTGGTTGGCTACACCTTC.

The rearrangement uses TRBV7-2 and TRBJ1-2; D is ambiguous. Germline V gives CDR1 SGHTA, CDR2 FQGNSA. The CDR3 runs 14 residues. The ends were cut back, 5 bases at V and 4 bases at J, with 14 bases in the middle. CDR3 sequence reads: CASSLRFSGYGYTF. DNA of the CDR3: TGTGCCAGCAGCCTGAGGTTCAGCGGCTATGGCTACACCTTC.

J is TRBJ2-1 and V is TRBV4-1; D gene ambiguous. With 1 base removed from V and 15 bases from J, the gap between germline ends came to 13 bases. CDR1 MGHRA and CDR2 YSYEKL come from the germline V gene. This CDR3 contains 12 residues. DNA for the CDR3: TGCGCCAGCAGCCAAGCCGACTTAAATCCGTTCTTC. Translation gives CASSQADLNPFF.

The CDR3 DNA reads TGTGCCAGTAGTATCGCCGGGACAGGGCAAGAGACCCAGTACTTC. Encoded protein: CASSIAGTGQETQYF. This rearrangement joins TRBV19 to TRBJ2-5, with 9 positions matching TRBD1. The V gene's germline CDR1 is LNHDA and CDR2 SQIVND (reference sequence). V dropped 3 bases and J dropped 2; count of bases not matched to a gene: 4. The CDR3 sequence is 15 residues long.

This clone was detected only a few times. The gene calls are TRBV29-1 and TRBJ2-7; no reliable D call. V lost 4 bases and J lost 4, with 14 bases in between. Germline V CDR1 and CDR2: SQVTM, ANQGSEA. This CDR3 comprises 13 residues. The CDR3 loop reads CSVGLQNRYEQYF. The CDR3, as DNA: TGCAGCGTTGGACTGCAAAATCGGTACGAGCAGTACTTC.

The rearrangement uses TRBV6-1 and TRBJ2-1, with 7 positions matching TRBD2. The CDR3 consists of 16 residues. After removal of 0 bases from V and 6 bases from J, the junction contained 8 bases not matched to a gene. CDR1 MNHNS and CDR2 SASEGT come from the germline V gene. The CDR3 reads CASSEAALAAFNEQFF. CDR3 DNA sequence: TGTGCCAGCAGTGAAGCCGCGCTAGCGGCCTTCAATGAGCAGTTCTTC.

The V call is TRBV5-6, the J call TRBJ1-6; D perhaps matches TRBD1 (5 bases). V was cut by 2 bases and J by 0 bases, with 15 bases left in between. CDR3 length equals 18 residues. Germline lookup yields CDR1 SGHDT and CDR2 YYEEEE. CDR3: CASSFWGMTRSYNSPLHF. The CDR3 DNA reads TGTGCCAGCAGCTTTTGGGGCATGACACGCTCCTATAATTCACCCCTCCACTTT.

In DNA, the CDR3 is TGTGCCACCAGCAGAGGGCCAGGGGCGCGGGGAAACACCATATATTTT. Residues: CATSRGPGARGNTIYF. The V and J genes are TRBV15 and TRBJ1-3; D may be TRBD1 (6 bases). This CDR3 has 16 amino acids. Germline-derived CDR1 and CDR2 are LNHNV and YYDKDF (reference sequence). Trimming stripped 1 base from V and 4 bases from J, with 14 bases between.

In regard to this clone: Other DNA variants within this sample encode the same CDR3. This CDR3 is CASSPQGTGELFF. The CDR3 DNA reads TGTGCCAGCTCACCACAGGGGACCGGGGAGCTGTTTTTT. The chain uses TRBV18 and TRBJ2-2, with D perhaps matching TRBD1 (5 bases). The CDR3 contains 13 residues. Per germline, CDR1 KGHSH and CDR2 LQKENI. V was trimmed by 1 base and J by 5 bases, leaving 5 bases between them.

The sample holds a few counts of this clone. V and J are TRBV18 and TRBJ1-5, with 7 bases identical to TRBD1. The length of the CDR3 is 17 residues. Germline CDR1 KGHSH, CDR2 LQKENI. The V gene end was trimmed by 2 bases and the J gene end by 3 bases; junction bases not matched to a gene: 10. The CDR3 nucleotides read TGTGCCAGCTCACCATACGTGGGAGACAGGGACAATCAGCCCCAGCATTTT. Its translation is CASSPYVGDRDNQPQHF.